This entry is about one T cell receptor (beta chain). The sample belongs to a study of blood T cell repertoires in COVID-19. Across the study: The United States, Italy and Spain provided the acute and convalescent COVID-19 samples. In each case, the material was cDNA or gDNA derived from T cells, B-cell-depleted T cells, or PBMCs.

Per the original methods: Scientists estimated how many nucleated cells there were by amplifying reference gene primers. Data came from immunoSEQ multiplex PCR; TCRdb stores just in-frame clones and leaves some out. V, J and clone size are taken as reported in that table, and D and trimming were inferred from the DNA itself. The sample has about 42,000 clones; 80% to 90% are singletons. Germline V lookup: CDR1 SGHTA, CDR2 FQGNSA. V shed 0 bases, J shed 4 bases, and the junction held 8 bases outside the gene matches. The CDR3 consists of 16 residues. This TCR came from a man aged 25-40 years with active or convalescent COVID-19. The chain couples TRBV7-2 to TRBJ1-2; 7 bases map to TRBD1. Sequenced material: peripheral blood. CDR3 loop: CASSLAVGGPSYGYTF. The CDR3 nucleotides read TGTGCCAGCAGCTTAGCTGTAGGGGGCCCGAGCTATGGCTACACCTTC. Complete variable domain (other parts from reference TRBV7-2 and TRBJ1-2): GAGVSQSPSNKVTEKGKDVELRCDPISGHTALYWYRQSLGQGLEFLIYFQGNSAPDKSGLPSDRFSAERTGGSVSTLTIQRTQQEDSAVYLCASSLAVGGPSYGYTFGSGTRLTVV.